A single sample is the source of the 28 T cell receptor beta chains below, sequenced in a study of blood T cell repertoires in COVID-19. Sequenced by immunoSEQ multiplex PCR; TCRdb stores in-frame clones only, minus some. The data contain about 160,000 clones, around 77% of them singletons. The sequenced sample consisted of peripheral blood. Receptors originate from a man aged 70 or older with acute or convalescent COVID-19.

The chain combines TRBV5-4 with TRBJ2-7; maybe TRBD1 (6 bases). The CDR3 contains 15 residues. Trimming left V 0 bases short and J 4 bases short, with 14 bases between. The germline V gene encodes CDR1 SGHNT and CDR2 YYREEE (reference sequence). The CDR3 DNA reads TGTGCCAGCAGCTTGGGACCAGGGGCGGAATACGAGCAGTACTTC. Translating gives CASSLGPGAEYEQYF.

The chain recombines TRBV6-5 with TRBJ2-7; 7 bases agree with TRBD2. Germline V gene lookup returns CDR1 MNHEY and CDR2 SVGAGI. This CDR3 region has 12 residues. The V segment lost 11 bases and the J segment 2 bases; nucleotides outside the gene matches: 6. The CDR3 here is CARGGEPYEQYF. The CDR3 coding sequence is TGTGCCCGCGGGGGTGAACCCTACGAGCAGTACTTC.

The gene calls are TRBV27 and TRBJ2-1, with TRBD2 matching over 8 bases. Germline CDR1 reads MNHEY; CDR2 reads SMNVEV (reference sequence). The CDR3 extends over 14 amino acids. The trim removed 5 bases at V and 2 bases at J, leaving 2 bases unmatched. CDR3 loop: CASSPGLAYNEQFF. DNA of the CDR3: TGTGCCAGCAGTCCGGGACTAGCCTACAATGAGCAGTTCTTC.

The V and J genes are TRBV5-1 and TRBJ2-3; 7 bases line up with TRBD1. CDR1 and CDR2 (germline): SGHRS, YFSETQ. J gave up 2 bases and V 7 bases, and 10 bases lay outside the gene matches. The CDR3 length is 15 residues. CDR3 in DNA: TGCGCCAGCGAACCGACGACAGGGAACACAGATACGCAGTATTTT. Translated: CASEPTTGNTDTQYF. The full variable domain, rest sourced from reference TRBV5-1 and TRBJ2-3, is KAGVTQTPRYLIKTRGQQVTLSCSPISGHRSVSWYQQTPGQGLQFLFEYFSETQRNKGNFPGRFSGRQFSNSRSEMNVSTLELGDSALYLCASEPTTGNTDTQYFGPGTRLTVL.

The chain combines TRBV9 with TRBJ1-2; TRBD1 matches at 8 bases. This CDR3 contains 16 residues. Germline V gene sequence: CDR1 SGDLS, CDR2 YYNGEE. V shed 3 bases, J shed 8 bases, and the junction held 15 bases outside the gene matches. CDR3 loop: CASSADAGGGILGYTF. The CDR3 coding sequence is TGTGCCAGCAGCGCAGATGCAGGGGGCGGTATTCTCGGCTACACCTTC.

This clone has a single count. The V gene is TRBV11-3, the J gene TRBJ2-1, with D perhaps matching TRBD2 (7 bases). The CDR3 is made up of 16 amino acids. V shed 0 bases and J shed 4 bases, with 13 bases lying between them. The germline V gene encodes CDR1 SGHNT and CDR2 YENEEA. CDR3 residues: CASSLEVGGPYNEQFF. The CDR3 nucleotides read TGTGCCAGCAGCTTAGAGGTGGGGGGGCCATACAATGAGCAGTTCTTC. Full variable domain (outside the CDR3, taken from reference TRBV11-3 and TRBJ2-1): EAGVVQSPRYKIIEKKQPVAFWCNPISGHNTLYWYLQNLGQGPELLIRYENEEAVDDSQLPKDRFSAERLKGVDSTLKIQPAELGDSAVYLCASSLEVGGPYNEQFFGPGTRLTVL.

This chain links TRBV5-1 with TRBJ1-1; TRBD1 might be the D (6 bases). The V gene lost 6 bases and the J gene lost 1 base, with 16 bases spanning the gap. The germline CDR1 and CDR2 sequences are SGHRS and YFSETQ. The CDR3 totals 15 residues. The chain's CDR3 is CASNEQGPGNTEAFF. In DNA, the CDR3 is TGCGCCAGCAACGAACAGGGACCTGGGAACACTGAAGCTTTCTTT.

This rearrangement joins TRBV5-1 to TRBJ1-3; D remains ambiguous. The CDR3 is 16 amino acids. Germline CDR1 is SGHRS and CDR2 is YFSETQ. V gave up 2 bases and J gave up 0 bases, with 12 bases separating them. CDR3 loop: CASSFQAQVSGNTIYF. DNA for the CDR3: TGCGCCAGCAGCTTCCAGGCCCAAGTCTCTGGAAACACCATATATTTT.

V usage is TRBV5-1 and J usage is TRBJ1-6, with D hard to call. This CDR3 has 13 amino acids. Per germline, CDR1 SGHRS and CDR2 YFSETQ. V gave up 4 bases and J gave up 9 bases, with 11 bases separating them. The CDR3 loop reads CASSPPEGSPLHF. The CDR3 DNA follows: TGCGCCAGCAGCCCCCCGGAGGGTTCACCCCTCCACTTT.

This sequence joins TRBV11-3 and TRBJ2-6; perhaps TRBD2 as D (5 bases). CDR3 length: 15 amino acids. The germline gives CDR1 SGHNT, CDR2 YENEEA. V was shortened by 0 bases and J by 4 bases, with 7 bases between the two germline ends. The CDR3 DNA reads TGTGCCAGCAGCTTAGACGGGGTCGGGGCCAACGTCCTGACTTTC. It is translated as CASSLDGVGANVLTF.

This clone has more than one count but fewer than ten. The CDR3 sequence: CASSYRGHGEAFF. For the CDR3, the DNA is TGTGCCAGCAGCTACAGGGGGCATGGTGAAGCTTTCTTT. The chain uses TRBV7-2 and TRBJ1-1; 9 bases align to TRBD1. The CDR3 has 13 amino acids. V lost 4 bases and J lost 7; bases outside the gene matches: 4. Germline V lookup: CDR1 SGHTA, CDR2 FQGNSA.

This rearrangement joins TRBV5-1 to TRBJ1-2, with a possible D match to TRBD1 (5 bases). Germline assignment: CDR1 SGHRS and CDR2 YFSETQ. There are 14 residues in the CDR3. Trimming stripped 0 bases from V and 4 bases from J, with 10 bases between. The CDR3 sequence: CASSLEGLSYGYTF. In DNA, the CDR3 is TGCGCCAGCAGCTTGGAGGGACTGTCCTATGGCTACACCTTC.

The chain combines TRBV27 with TRBJ1-6; 10 positions agree with TRBD1. The CDR3 is made up of 19 amino acids. With V trimmed by 1 base and J by 9 bases, 15 bases remained unmatched. Germline V gives CDR1 MNHEY, CDR2 SMNVEV (reference sequence). CDR3 nucleotide sequence: TGTGCCAGCAGTTTATTGGCTCCGGGACAGGGGTCGCTAGGTTCACCCCTCCACTTT. Translating gives CASSLLAPGQGSLGSPLHF.

This clone was counted ten times or more. The rearrangement joins TRBV7-6 to TRBJ1-1, with D maybe TRBD1 (6 bases). Germline-derived CDR1 and CDR2 are SGHVS and FNYEAQ. This CDR3 has 14 amino acids. Deletions cut 1 base from V and 6 bases from J, with 12 bases between. The CDR3 DNA sequence: TGTGCCAGCAGCTTAGTGGGGGCCAAGGCTGAAGCTTTCTTT. Encoded protein: CASSLVGAKAEAFF.

A few counts support this clone. The CDR3 coding sequence is TGTGCCAGCAGCTTCCGGGACAGGGTGTATGGCTACACCTTC. The encoded protein is CASSFRDRVYGYTF. The chain couples TRBV3-1 (or the pseudogene TRBV3-2) to TRBJ1-2, with TRBD1 matching 9 bases. The CDR3 contains 14 residues. Trimming at V came to 5 bases and at J to 5 bases, leaving 6 bases not matched to a gene. The germline V gene has CDR1 LGHDT and CDR2 YNNKEL (reference sequence).

There are a few counts of this clone. This chain links TRBV2 with TRBJ2-7; 12 positions match TRBD2. Germline V lookup: CDR1 SNHLY, CDR2 FYNNEI. V lost 0 bases, J lost 10 bases, and 4 bases stayed unmatched. This CDR3 spans 14 amino acids. The CDR3 sequence is CASSEALTSGSQYF. The CDR3 bases are TGTGCCAGCAGTGAAGCGCTGACTAGCGGGAGTCAGTACTTC.

As concerns this clone: A much larger clone differs from this one at a single base, so this may be a read error. This sequence joins TRBV5-4 and TRBJ1-2; no clear D gene. Germline V CDR1 and CDR2: SGHNT, YYREEE (reference sequence). The V end lost 4 bases, the J end lost 1 base, and 5 bases lay between the germline ends. The CDR3 contains 12 residues. This CDR3 reads CASSPDNYGYTF. The DNA of the CDR3 is TGTGCCAGCAGCCCAGATAACTATGGCTACACCTTC.

V and J are TRBV5-1 and TRBJ1-4; unclear D gene. This CDR3 spans 14 amino acids. The V end lost 5 bases, the J end lost 0 bases, and 8 bases lay between the germline ends. The V gene's germline CDR1 is SGHRS and CDR2 YFSETQ. In DNA form, the CDR3 reads TGCGCCAGCAGGGGAGGTTCAACTAATGAAAAACTGTTTTTT. This codes for CASRGGSTNEKLFF.

The chain has TRBV5-6 and TRBJ2-5, with TRBD2 matching 7 bases. The CDR3 covers 15 residues. CDR1 is SGHDT and CDR2 is YYEEEE in the germline V gene. The V segment lost 4 bases and the J segment 4 bases; nucleotides outside the gene matches: 10. The CDR3 reads CASSQTSASRETQYF. The CDR3, as DNA: TGTGCCAGCAGCCAAACTAGCGCTTCTCGAGAGACCCAGTACTTC.

This chain links TRBV19 with TRBJ2-3, with a weak D call TRBD1 (5 bases). This CDR3 comprises 16 residues. Trimming shortened V by 1 base and J by 2 bases, and 13 bases separated the two germline ends. Germline values: CDR1 LNHDA, CDR2 SQIVND (reference sequence). The CDR3 bases are TGTGCCAGTAGTATAGTAACAGGTCCCTTCACAGATACGCAGTATTTT. Translation gives CASSIVTGPFTDTQYF. Full variable domain (missing parts from reference TRBV19 and TRBJ2-3): DGGITQSPKYLFRKEGQNVTLSCEQNLNHDAMYWYRQDPGQGLRLIYYSQIVNDFQKGDIAEGYSVSREKKESFPLTVTSAQKNPTAFYLCASSIVTGPFTDTQYFGPGTRLTVL.

The chain uses TRBV5-4 and TRBJ2-7; D is possibly TRBD2 (5 bases). This CDR3 is 13 amino acids long. The germline V gene encodes CDR1 SGHNT and CDR2 YYREEE (reference sequence). CDR3 coding DNA: TGTGCCAGCAGCCCCACTCCGGACTCTCTTCCGGGAGTC. It encodes CASSPTPDSLPGV.

The chain combines TRBV7-2 with TRBJ2-2; possibly TRBD1 for D (6 bases). CDR1 and CDR2 from the germline V gene are SGHTA and FQGNSA. The CDR3 consists of 16 residues. Trimming took off 5 bases at V and 6 bases at J, with 19 bases between the two ends. The CDR3 loop reads CASSPRTVRTSGELFF. The CDR3 coding sequence is TGTGCCAGCAGCCCGCGGACAGTCAGAACCTCCGGGGAGCTGTTTTTT. Supplemented by reference TRBV7-2 and TRBJ2-2, the full variable domain reads GAGVSQSPSNKVTEKGKDVELRCDPISGHTALYWYRQSLGQGLEFLIYFQGNSAPDKSGLPSDRFSAERTGGSVSTLTIQRTQQEDSAVYLCASSPRTVRTSGELFFGEGSRLTVL.

The chain joins TRBV5-1 to TRBJ1-1; D is uncertain. From germline, CDR1 is SGHRS and CDR2 YFSETQ. The CDR3 loop spans 15 amino acids. V gave up 5 bases and J gave up 1 base, with 15 bases separating them. This chain's CDR3 is CASSSGGSANTEAFF. The CDR3 DNA reads as TGCGCCAGCAGTTCGGGCGGGAGTGCGAACACTGAAGCTTTCTTT. The whole variable domain, filled in from reference TRBV5-1 and TRBJ1-1, reads KAGVTQTPRYLIKTRGQQVTLSCSPISGHRSVSWYQQTPGQGLQFLFEYFSETQRNKGNFPGRFSGRQFSNSRSEMNVSTLELGDSALYLCASSSGGSANTEAFFGQGTRLTVV.

The chain recombines TRBV6-5 with TRBJ2-3; D possibly corresponds to TRBD2 (6 bases). Germline V gene data show CDR1 as MNHEY and CDR2 as SVGAGI. V lost 6 bases to trimming and J lost 6 bases, with 16 bases between them. The CDR3 runs to 14 residues. CDR3 residues: CASSEGGSVDTQYF. DNA of the CDR3: TGTGCCAGCAGCGAGGGAGGTAGCGTTGATACGCAGTATTTT.

The sample holds a few counts of this clone. The chain joins TRBV6-6 to TRBJ1-2; 7 bases are a match to TRBD1. Per the germline V gene, CDR1 is MNHNY and CDR2 is SVGAGI (reference sequence). This CDR3 has 14 residues. V lost 6 bases, J lost 4 bases, and 8 bases stayed unmatched. CDR3 in amino acids: CASSPGQPPYGYTF. In nucleotides, the CDR3 is TGTGCCAGCAGCCCGGGACAGCCACCCTATGGCTACACCTTC.

This clone has only a few counts. The chain couples TRBV6-5 to TRBJ2-2, with D maybe TRBD1 (5 bases). Germline CDR1 reads MNHEY; CDR2 reads SVGAGI. Between the trimmed V and J ends, which lost 3 bases and 7 bases, there was a span of 12 bases. CDR3 size: 14 residues. The CDR3: CASSYGAQHGELFF. The CDR3 region has the DNA TGTGCCAGCAGTTATGGGGCCCAACACGGGGAGCTGTTTTTT.

The genes are TRBV3-1 (or the pseudogene TRBV3-2) and TRBJ1-2; D is unresolved. V dropped 1 base and J dropped 8 bases, with 14 bases sitting between them. From germline, CDR1 is LGHDT and CDR2 YNNKEL (reference sequence). The CDR3 consists of 14 residues. Written as DNA, the CDR3 is TGTGCCAGCAGCCAAGGGTATAGTCTGAGGGGCTACACCTTC. Translating it yields CASSQGYSLRGYTF.

The CDR3 bases are TGTGCCAGCAGTGAAACGAACTCCTATGGCTACACCTTC. Its translation is CASSETNSYGYTF. This chain links TRBV25-1 with TRBJ1-2; D is undetermined. Germline V gives CDR1 MGHDK, CDR2 SYGVNS. The CDR3 contains 13 residues. The V and J ends lost 2 bases and 4 bases respectively, with 8 bases between them.